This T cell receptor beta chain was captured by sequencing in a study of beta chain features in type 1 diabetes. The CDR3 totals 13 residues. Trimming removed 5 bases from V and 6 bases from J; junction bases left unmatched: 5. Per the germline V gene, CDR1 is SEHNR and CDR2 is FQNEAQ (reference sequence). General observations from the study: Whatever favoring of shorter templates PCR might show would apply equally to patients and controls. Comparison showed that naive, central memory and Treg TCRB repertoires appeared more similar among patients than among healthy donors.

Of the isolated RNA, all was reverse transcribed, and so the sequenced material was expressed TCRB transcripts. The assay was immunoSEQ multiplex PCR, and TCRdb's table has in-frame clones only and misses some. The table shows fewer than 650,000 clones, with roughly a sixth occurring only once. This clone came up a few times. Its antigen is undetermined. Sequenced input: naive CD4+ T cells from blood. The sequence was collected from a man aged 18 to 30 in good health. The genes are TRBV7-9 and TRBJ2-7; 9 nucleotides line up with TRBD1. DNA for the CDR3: TGTGCCAGCAGCCCCCCGGACAGGGGCGAGCAGTACTTC. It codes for CASSPPDRGEQYF. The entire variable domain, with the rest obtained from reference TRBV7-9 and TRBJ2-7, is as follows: DTGVSQNPRHKITKRGQNVTFRCDPISEHNRLYWYRQTLGQGPEFLTYFQNEAQLEKSRLLSDRFSAERPKGSFSTLEIQRTEQGDSAMYLCASSPPDRGEQYFGPGTRLTVT.